This entry concerns a single T cell receptor (beta chain). Per the authors' pipeline: Reference gene primer amplification in the assay estimated nucleated cell counts. The data were produced by immunoSEQ multiplex PCR, yet TCRdb's version contains in-frame clones alone and is incomplete. V, J and clone size are taken as reported in that table, and D and trimming were inferred from the DNA itself. Of some 120,000 clones in the sample, roughly four fifths were seen once. The data belong to a study of blood T cell repertoires in COVID-19. Study as a whole: There were acute and convalescent COVID-19 samples, and they came from the United States, Italy and Spain. The analysed material was cDNA or gDNA that came from T cells, B-cell-depleted T cells, or PBMCs.

Germline V gives CDR1 SGHDT, CDR2 YYEEEE. The CDR3 contains 13 residues. The V gene end was trimmed by 0 bases and the J gene end by 7 bases; junction bases not matched to a gene: 1. The chain has TRBV5-6 and TRBJ1-2; 9 bases are a match to TRBD1. The sample taken for sequencing was peripheral blood. The source of this sequence is a man in his 70s with active or convalescent COVID-19. This CDR3 reads CASSLGTGVGYTF. The CDR3, as DNA: TGTGCCAGCAGCTTGGGGACAGGGGTTGGCTACACCTTC.